The 29 T cell receptor beta chains reported below all come from one sample, sequenced in a study of blood T cell repertoires in COVID-19. The table came from immunoSEQ multiplex PCR; TCRdb's copy has only in-frame clones and leaves some out. This sample carries approximately 230,000 clones, approximately 84% of them seen once, and the ten largest clones take approximately 16%. The sequencing input was PBMCs or T cells enriched from blood (not recorded which). The receptors stem from a man aged 35 to 55 who had recovered from COVID-19.

This sequence joins TRBV5-1 and TRBJ2-7; 7 nucleotides agree with TRBD1. Trimming at V came to 3 bases and at J to 1 base, leaving 7 bases not matched to a gene. The CDR3 contains 15 residues. CDR1 is SGHRS, CDR2 YFSETQ, per germline. The CDR3 is CASSSRDSASYEQYF. In nucleotides, the CDR3 is TGCGCCAGCAGCTCCCGGGACAGTGCTTCCTACGAGCAGTACTTC.

J is TRBJ2-3 and V is TRBV28; perhaps TRBD2 as D (7 bases). V dropped 5 bases and J dropped 1 base, with 19 bases sitting between them. Germline assignment: CDR1 MDHEN and CDR2 SYDVKM. This CDR3 is built from 17 residues. The CDR3 is CASSRSWGRGGTDTQYF. In DNA form, the CDR3 reads TGTGCCAGCAGTCGGTCCTGGGGGAGGGGGGGCACAGATACGCAGTATTTT.

The genes are TRBV27 and TRBJ2-2; 13 bases fit TRBD2. The trim removed 4 bases at V and 3 bases at J, leaving 5 bases unmatched. The CDR3 is made up of 17 amino acids. The germline CDR1 and CDR2 sequences are MNHEY and SMNVEV (reference sequence). CDR3 region: CASSSTSGRTHTGELFF. The CDR3 nucleotides are TGTGCCAGCAGTTCGACTAGCGGGAGGACCCACACCGGGGAGCTGTTTTTT.

Remarks on this clone: The germline gene is not matched at one end of the junction; a read error may be the cause. The chain has TRBV10-3 and TRBJ1-1, with 9 bases lining up with TRBD1. The CDR3 is 15 amino acids. Germline values: CDR1 ENHRY, CDR2 SYGVKD. Written as DNA, the CDR3 is TGTGCCACCGCGGCCGTGACAGGGGGGAACAATGAAGCTTTCTTT. Its protein product is CATAAVTGGNNEAFF.

V gene TRBV4-1 combines with J gene TRBJ2-3; TRBD2 aligns across 8 bases. Unmatched junction bases numbered 10, after V lost 1 base and J lost 1 base. Germline values: CDR1 MGHRA, CDR2 YSYEKL. The CDR3 is 18 amino acids. For the CDR3, the DNA is TGCGCCAGCAGCCAAGTGGACATCCGGGGGGGCGGCACAGATACGCAGTATTTT. Its protein is CASSQVDIRGGGTDTQYF.

V gene TRBV5-8 combines with J gene TRBJ1-1; D might be TRBD1 (6 bases). CDR3 length: 12 residues. V lost 2 bases to trimming and J lost 8 bases, with 10 bases between them. The germline V gene has CDR1 SGHTS and CDR2 YDEGEE. The CDR3 coding sequence is TGTGCCAGCAGCTTTAGACAGGTGGAAGCTTTCTTT. Its translation: CASSFRQVEAFF.

This clone was seen just once. V usage is TRBV7-9 and J usage is TRBJ1-5, with 12 nucleotides matching TRBD1. Trimming removed 3 bases from V and 5 bases from J; junction bases left unmatched: 2. In germline, CDR1 is SEHNR, CDR2 FQNEAQ (reference sequence). The CDR3 length is 15 residues. CDR3 region: CASSFGTGGDQPQHF. The CDR3 bases are TGTGCCAGCAGCTTCGGGACAGGGGGCGATCAGCCCCAGCATTTT.

This sequence joins TRBV19 and TRBJ1-5; TRBD1 agrees at 7 bases. The J segment lost 2 bases and the V segment lost 7 bases, leaving 8 bases of the junction unmatched. The CDR3 runs to 15 residues. Germline V gives CDR1 LNHDA, CDR2 SQIVND (reference sequence). This CDR3 reads CASINGGGGNQPQHF. The CDR3 DNA reads TGTGCCAGTATTAATGGAGGGGGCGGCAATCAGCCCCAGCATTTT.

The chain couples TRBV30 to TRBJ2-1, with a possible D match to TRBD1 (5 bases). The CDR3 extends over 13 amino acids. CDR1 GTSNPN and CDR2 SVGIG come from the germline V gene (reference sequence). Trimming took 0 bases from V and 4 from J, leaving 7 bases between them. The CDR3 is CAWSVDSYNEQFF. For the CDR3, the DNA is TGTGCCTGGAGTGTAGACAGTTACAATGAGCAGTTCTTC.

The chain carries TRBV30 and TRBJ2-1; 9 positions match TRBD2. The CDR3 contains 14 residues. Germline loops: CDR1 GTSNPN, CDR2 SVGIG (reference sequence). Trimming cost V 2 bases and J 4 bases; bases outside gene matches: 3. The CDR3 DNA follows: TGTGCCTGGAGTCGGACTAGCGCGTACAATGAGCAGTTCTTC. Encoded protein: CAWSRTSAYNEQFF. Full variable domain (rest looked up from reference TRBV30 and TRBJ2-1): SQTIHQWPATLVQPVGSPLSLECTVEGTSNPNLYWYRQAAGRGLQLLFYSVGIGQISSEVPQNLSASRPQDRQFILSSKKLLLSDSGFYLCAWSRTSAYNEQFFGPGTRLTVL.

This chain uses TRBV30 with TRBJ2-7, with 8 bases lining up with TRBD2. The CDR3 is 15 amino acids. Germline lookup yields CDR1 GTSNPN and CDR2 SVGIG (reference sequence). With 2 bases clipped from V and 5 bases from J, the junction kept 11 bases outside the gene matches. The CDR3 reads CAWSPSAGTRNEQYF. The CDR3 region has the DNA TGTGCCTGGAGTCCATCCGCCGGGACTAGAAACGAGCAGTACTTC. Complete variable domain (other parts from reference TRBV30 and TRBJ2-7): SQTIHQWPATLVQPVGSPLSLECTVEGTSNPNLYWYRQAAGRGLQLLFYSVGIGQISSEVPQNLSASRPQDRQFILSSKKLLLSDSGFYLCAWSPSAGTRNEQYFGPGTRLTVT.

This clone was counted once. This chain connects TRBV5-1 to TRBJ2-7, with D possibly TRBD2 on 5 matching bases. This CDR3 spans 13 amino acids. Deletions cut 0 bases from V and 4 bases from J, with 8 bases between. The germline gives CDR1 SGHRS, CDR2 YFSETQ. CDR3 nucleotide sequence: TGCGCCAGCAGCTTGGACCCGGGGTACGAGCAGTACTTC. Protein: CASSLDPGYEQYF.

This clone was detected only once. The chain carries TRBV5-4 and TRBJ2-5, with 10 positions matching TRBD1. Germline assignment: CDR1 SGHNT and CDR2 YYREEE (reference sequence). The length of the CDR3 is 15 residues. Unmatched junction bases numbered 8, after V lost 4 bases and J lost 5 bases. As DNA, the CDR3 is TGTGCCAGCAGCCCGACGACAGGGGGCTTCGAGACCCAGTACTTC. Its translation is CASSPTTGGFETQYF.

The rearrangement joins TRBV4-1 to TRBJ2-3, with 11 bases identical to TRBD2. This CDR3 comprises 16 residues. Trimming removed 0 bases from V and 5 bases from J; junction bases left unmatched: 4. Germline values: CDR1 MGHRA, CDR2 YSYEKL. CDR3: CASSQEGSGGGDTQYF. As DNA, the CDR3 is TGCGCCAGCAGCCAAGAGGGTAGCGGGGGGGGAGATACGCAGTATTTT.

The CDR3 DNA follows: TGTGCCAGCAGCCAAGGCGGGGGTCCCAATTCACCCCTCCACTTT. This gives the protein CASSQGGGPNSPLHF. The chain has TRBV3-1 (or the pseudogene TRBV3-2) and TRBJ1-6, with D perhaps TRBD1 (5 bases). Germline V gene sequence: CDR1 LGHDT, CDR2 YNNKEL (reference sequence). Trimming left V 1 base short and J 7 bases short, with 11 bases between. This CDR3 has 15 amino acids.

The chain links TRBV19 to TRBJ1-1, with TRBD1 matching over 10 bases. V lost 10 bases and J lost 5; bases outside the gene matches: 7. The germline CDR1 and CDR2 sequences are LNHDA and SQIVND (reference sequence). There are 13 residues in the CDR3. The chain's CDR3 is CATGRQGATEAFF. Here the CDR3 DNA reads TGTGCCACAGGGCGACAGGGGGCAACTGAAGCTTTCTTT.

V usage is TRBV7-3 and J usage is TRBJ1-5; D unclear. Germline values: CDR1 SGHTA, CDR2 FQGTGA. This CDR3 is built from 13 residues. V lost 2 bases and J 6 bases, leaving 8 bases between the germline ends. CDR3 nucleotides: TGTGCCAGCAGCTTAGGGCACGGTCAGCCCCAGCATTTT. It codes for CASSLGHGQPQHF.

In this sample, this clone turned up once. J is TRBJ2-3 and V is TRBV7-9; no clear D. CDR1 is SEHNR and CDR2 is FQNEAQ in the germline V gene (reference sequence). Trimming stripped 1 base from V and 8 bases from J, with 16 bases between. The CDR3 has 15 amino acids. The CDR3: CASSLVRVEFGTQYF. CDR3 coding DNA: TGTGCCAGCAGCTTAGTCCGGGTGGAATTCGGTACGCAGTATTTT. The full variable domain, rest sourced from reference TRBV7-9 and TRBJ2-3, is DTGVSQNPRHKITKRGQNVTFRCDPISEHNRLYWYRQTLGQGPEFLTYFQNEAQLEKSRLLSDRFSAERPKGSFSTLEIQRTEQGDSAMYLCASSLVRVEFGTQYFGPGTRLTVL.

This rearrangement joins TRBV28 to TRBJ2-7; 7 positions agree with TRBD1. This CDR3 has 11 amino acids. CDR1 is MDHEN, CDR2 SYDVKM, per germline. Germline trimming cut 4 bases from V and 11 bases from J; bases unmatched to any gene: 5. As DNA, the CDR3 is TGTGCCAGCAGTTCAAAGACAGGGAAGTACTTC. As protein: CASSSKTGKYF.

The chain carries TRBV18 and TRBJ1-2, with 8 bases fitting TRBD1. Trimming took 8 bases from V and 1 from J; bases not matched to a gene: 6. Germline V gene sequence: CDR1 KGHSH, CDR2 LQKENI. The CDR3 has 14 residues. CDR3 amino acids: CASTGQGDNYGYTF. DNA of the CDR3: TGTGCCAGCACCGGACAGGGAGATAACTATGGCTACACCTTC.

The chain combines TRBV27 with TRBJ1-5; D gene uncertain. The V gene's germline CDR1 is MNHEY and CDR2 SMNVEV (reference sequence). The germline V and J ends were trimmed by 3 bases and 4 bases, with 10 bases remaining between them. The CDR3 length is 14 residues. CDR3 region: CASSLGSPNQPQHF. The CDR3 nucleotides are TGTGCCAGCAGTTTGGGCAGCCCTAATCAGCCCCAGCATTTT.

The chain employs TRBV9 and TRBJ2-3, with 9 bases aligning to TRBD1. This CDR3 comprises 16 residues. Germline V gene sequence: CDR1 SGDLS, CDR2 YYNGEE. The ends lost 4 bases at V and 1 base at J; junction bases unmatched: 7. CDR3 nucleotide sequence: TGTGCCAGCAGCTCTCGGAGGGACAGGGGCACAGATACGCAGTATTTT. Amino acids: CASSSRRDRGTDTQYF.

This clone was picked up a small number of times. This chain uses TRBV30 with TRBJ1-2, with no clear D. V lost 0 bases and J 7 bases, leaving 18 bases between the germline ends. CDR1 is GTSNPN, CDR2 SVGIG, per germline (reference sequence). The CDR3 spans 15 residues. CDR3 amino acids: CAWSVRLGREAGYTF. The CDR3 nucleotides are TGTGCCTGGAGTGTACGATTGGGCCGGGAGGCTGGCTACACCTTC. Combining the CDR3 with reference TRBV30 and TRBJ1-2 gives the whole variable domain SQTIHQWPATLVQPVGSPLSLECTVEGTSNPNLYWYRQAAGRGLQLLFYSVGIGQISSEVPQNLSASRPQDRQFILSSKKLLLSDSGFYLCAWSVRLGREAGYTFGSGTRLTVV.

This sequence joins TRBV4-3 and TRBJ2-2, with D possibly being TRBD2 (5 bases). Trimming removed 3 bases from V and 11 bases from J, with 13 bases in between. The CDR3 runs 13 residues. CDR1 and CDR2 from the germline V gene are LGHNA and YSLEER. The DNA of the CDR3 is TGCGCCAGCAGCCAGGCACTTGGGAGAGAGCTGTTTTTT. This sequence encodes CASSQALGRELFF.

V gene TRBV2 combines with J gene TRBJ1-1; possible D gene TRBD1, 5 bases. Trimming pared 10 bases from V and 3 bases from J, leaving 12 bases between. The germline V gene has CDR1 SNHLY and CDR2 FYNNEI. The CDR3 length is 12 residues. The CDR3 sequence is CAIIREDTEAFF. CDR3 bases: TGTGCCATCATCAGGGAGGACACTGAAGCTTTCTTT.

The J gene is TRBJ1-5, the V gene TRBV20-1; D is perhaps TRBD1 (6 bases). This CDR3 contains 14 residues. The germline CDR1 and CDR2 sequences are DFQATT and SNEGSKA (reference sequence). V lost 3 bases to trimming and J lost 2 bases, with 11 bases between them. The CDR3 protein is CSASLGGGNQPQHF. CDR3 DNA sequence: TGCAGTGCTAGTCTAGGGGGGGGCAATCAGCCCCAGCATTTT.

The rearrangement uses TRBV18 and TRBJ1-2, with 9 bases lining up with TRBD1. CDR1 and CDR2 (germline): KGHSH, LQKENI. V shed 3 bases, J shed 5 bases, and the junction held 7 bases outside the gene matches. The CDR3 contains 15 residues. DNA for the CDR3: TGTGCCAGCTCACCCTATCCGGGACAGGGTTATGGCTACACCTTC. It codes for CASSPYPGQGYGYTF.

This chain links TRBV30 with TRBJ1-6; 7 bases fit TRBD1. The V and J ends lost 4 bases and 13 bases, in that order; junction bases with no gene match: 7. The CDR3 covers 12 residues. Germline V gives CDR1 GTSNPN, CDR2 SVGIG (reference sequence). CDR3 sequence: CAWTRGLSPLHF. CDR3 sequence (DNA): TGTGCCTGGACCAGGGGGTTATCGCCCCTCCACTTT.

The chain has TRBV2 and TRBJ2-1; 13 nucleotides agree with TRBD2. CDR1 and CDR2 (germline): SNHLY, FYNNEI. The V and J ends lost 6 bases and 6 bases, in that order; junction bases with no gene match: 5. The CDR3 runs 15 residues. This CDR3 is CASSSGTSGINEQFF. CDR3 nucleotide sequence: TGTGCCAGCAGCTCCGGGACTAGCGGGATCAATGAGCAGTTCTTC.